This T cell receptor beta chain was captured in a study of blood T cell repertoires in COVID-19 (dated by TCRdb to 2018 to 2021). Describing the broader study: Samples covering the acute and convalescent phases of COVID-19 were provided by collaborators in the United States, Italy and Spain. The repertoires were released in a freely available public database meant as a resource for research on the immune response to SARS-CoV-2. Where HLA class I and class II types were available, the types were taken from metadata supplied by the sample provider, not from assay-based typing. The samples were drawn from two sources: the first 160 participants of the ongoing ImmuneRACE study, and approximately 1,300 subjects contributed by 6 global collaborators. The material from the prospective study consisted of cDNA or gDNA derived from T cells, B-cell-depleted T cells, or PBMCs. The dataset comprised deeply sampled blood TCRbeta repertoires from subjects exposed to, actively infected with, or recovered from COVID-19. The sample metadata nearly always contained a de-identified subject ID, COVID-19 status, age in years and sex. Summary of the overall study and its limitations: Clinical and demographic metadata were provided uncurated, with the amount varying by source and participant.

Looking up the germline V gene yields CDR1 SNHLY and CDR2 FYNNEI. The CDR3 spans 13 residues, from the cysteine through the phenylalanine. Here the CDR3 DNA is all that survives: 39 bases in frame from base 1. Deletion took 7 bases off V and 0 bases off J, with a span of 4 bases between the germline ends. In Seattle, one collaborating source enrolled patients while the infection was active and tracked those patients longitudinally over the course of disease. Collaborating institutions collected whole blood in K2EDTA tubes following their own protocols. For TCRbeta analysis, collaborator samples were shipped as frozen whole blood, as isolated PBMCs, or as DNA extracted from either sample type. This clone showed up just once. The target of this receptor is not known. No qualities accompany the bases; no much larger clone lies one base away. TCRbeta CDR3 regions were amplified from genomic DNA by means of the immunoSEQ Assay, a bias-controlled multiplex PCR. Regarding the original processing steps: Nucleated cell counts per sample were estimated from amplification of reference gene primers within the assay. To quantify the absolute abundance of each unique TCRbeta CDR3 rearrangement, sequence reads were collapsed and filtered. For each sample, productive Simpson clonality was calculated as the square root of Simpson's diversity index across productive rearrangements. The immuneACCESS repertoire file appears here via TCRdb, limited to in-frame rearrangements. These files lack a portion of the clones; in checked studies, under half of the deficit traces to unresolved V genes, and the cause of the others is not known. The DNA gave D and trimming, while V, J and clone size come from that table. This sample gives roughly 480,000 clones in total; 85% to 90% of them show up just once. The ten top clones hold roughly 1% of the sample.

In this chain, TRBV2 is recombined with TRBJ1-6; the D gene lacks a confident call. The source is a man younger than 35 with COVID-19, enrolled during active disease. Sequencing input: peripheral blood. Read as DNA, the sequence is TGTGCCAGCACCAGCTCCTATAATTCACCCCTCCACTTT. The resulting protein is CASTSSYNSPLHF.